This T cell receptor beta chain was observed in a study of cytotoxic CD8 clonotypes in ibrutinib-treated CLL. Whole-study findings and limits: Increased clonality at ibrutinib response gave way to a return toward baseline at progression. The clonality rise at ibrutinib response reflected private clonotype expansion.

Here immunoSEQ multiplex PCR was the method, and the copy in TCRdb shows in-frame clones only, minus some. Of nearly 300,000 clones listed, 70% to 80% are singletons. This clone was seen once. Its cognate antigen is unknown. V dropped 4 bases and J dropped 1; count of bases not matched to a gene: 4. Germline-derived CDR1 and CDR2 are MNHNS and SASEGT. The CDR3 spans 17 residues. The chain combines TRBV6-1 with TRBJ2-1, with 13 positions matching TRBD2. Material: PBMCs, obtained at disease progression, from a patient treated with ibrutinib. This receptor was identified in a human donor with chronic lymphocytic leukemia. The CDR3 region has the DNA TGTGCCAGCAGTGGGCGGACTAGCGGGAGATCCTACAATGAGCAGTTCTTC. It is translated as CASSGRTSGRSYNEQFF.